This passage covers 22 T cell receptor beta chains from one sample sequenced in a study of OX40 agonist ivuxolimab in advanced cancers. Generated by immunoSEQ multiplex PCR, the TCRdb table keeps only in-frame clones and is missing some. The table shows roughly 74,000 clones, with about 93% occurring only once. Sequenced here: CD4+ or CD8+ T cells sorted from blood, sampled in a trial of the OX40 agonist ivuxolimab. These receptor sequences come from an adult with an advanced solid tumor such as melanoma, head and neck, liver or kidney cancer.

The rearrangement joins TRBV27 to TRBJ1-5; no clear D gene. The CDR3 consists of 15 residues. V was clipped by 1 base and J by 0 bases, with 7 bases between them. The germline V gene encodes CDR1 MNHEY and CDR2 SMNVEV (reference sequence). CDR3 DNA sequence: TGTGCCAGCAGTTTATATCCGACTAGCAATCAGCCCCAGCATTTT. Amino acids: CASSLYPTSNQPQHF.

As concerns this clone: One junction end disagrees with the germline gene, perhaps due to a read error. The gene calls are TRBV7-7 and TRBJ2-7, with 7 bases aligning to TRBD1. Per the germline V gene, CDR1 is SSHAT and CDR2 is FNYEAQ (reference sequence). The CDR3 runs 13 residues. CDR3 coding DNA: TGTGCTAGCAGCCCCCGGACAGGCAACGAGCAGTACTTC. Protein: CASSPRTGNEQYF.

This clone was seen only a few times. This chain connects TRBV27 to TRBJ1-1; possibly TRBD1 for D (5 bases). Germline lookup yields CDR1 MNHEY and CDR2 SMNVEV (reference sequence). The CDR3 consists of 11 residues. V lost 5 bases, J lost 6 bases, and 7 bases lay in between. The CDR3 coding sequence is TGTGCCAGCAGTCTGGGGGCTGAAGCTTTCTTT. This encodes CASSLGAEAFF.

The genes are TRBV9 and TRBJ2-3, with D possibly matching TRBD2 (6 bases). The CDR3 has 15 amino acids. From germline, CDR1 is SGDLS and CDR2 YYNGEE. V lost 0 bases, J lost 4 bases, and 12 bases lay in between. The CDR3 loop reads CASSVGLASADTQYF. In DNA form, the CDR3 reads TGTGCCAGCAGCGTAGGCCTAGCGAGCGCAGATACGCAGTATTTT.

V and J are TRBV13 and TRBJ2-2; a weak D match, TRBD2 (5 bases). The V gene lost 2 bases and the J gene lost 3 bases, with 13 bases spanning the gap. CDR1 PRHDT and CDR2 FYEKMQ come from the germline V gene (reference sequence). CDR3 length equals 16 residues. CDR3 coding DNA: TGTGCCAGCAGCTTATTCCAGCGGTTGGACACCGGGGAGCTGTTTTTT. Amino acid sequence: CASSLFQRLDTGELFF.

This chain links TRBV27 with TRBJ2-2; TRBD2 is a possible D gene (6 bases). Germline CDR1 MNHEY, CDR2 SMNVEV (reference sequence). The V end was cut by 3 bases, the J end by 6 bases, with 11 bases between. The CDR3 extends over 14 amino acids. CDR3 DNA sequence: TGTGCCAGCAGTTTCACCCCGGGGGCCGGGGAGCTGTTTTTT. Residues: CASSFTPGAGELFF.

The chain uses TRBV6-1 and TRBJ1-1; D is ambiguous. The V end lost 2 bases, the J end lost 7 bases, and 11 bases lay between the germline ends. The CDR3 consists of 13 residues. Germline lookup yields CDR1 MNHNS and CDR2 SASEGT. The CDR3 region is CASSELAAIEAFF. DNA of the CDR3: TGTGCCAGCAGTGAATTGGCAGCGATTGAAGCTTTCTTT.

The chain carries TRBV25-1 and TRBJ2-7; D may correspond to TRBD1 or TRBD2 (5 bases each). The V and J ends lost 1 base and 5 bases respectively, with 9 bases between them. Per germline, CDR1 MGHDK and CDR2 SYGVNS. This CDR3 comprises 13 residues. CDR3 residues: CASSEWGNHEQYF. The CDR3 DNA follows: TGTGCCAGCAGTGAATGGGGGAACCACGAGCAGTACTTC.

The rearrangement joins TRBV11-2 to TRBJ2-4, with D hard to call. The CDR3 is 15 amino acids. Germline values: CDR1 SGHAT, CDR2 FQNNGV. V dropped 4 bases and J dropped 0 bases, with 10 bases sitting between them. In DNA form, the CDR3 reads TGTGCCAGCAGCTCATCAGGAATAGCCAAAAACATTCAGTACTTC. Protein sequence: CASSSSGIAKNIQYF.

A single count supports this clone. V and J are TRBV27 and TRBJ2-7, with D maybe TRBD2 (7 bases). V gave up 5 bases and J gave up 5 bases, with 16 bases separating them. Germline CDR1 MNHEY, CDR2 SMNVEV (reference sequence). The CDR3 contains 14 residues. CDR3 residues: CASSPFRGAHEQYF. Here the CDR3 DNA reads TGTGCCAGCAGTCCGTTCCGGGGGGCCCACGAGCAGTACTTC.

The V gene is TRBV2, the J gene TRBJ1-2; D perhaps matches TRBD1 (6 bases). Per the germline V gene, CDR1 is SNHLY and CDR2 is FYNNEI. The V and J ends lost 9 bases and 5 bases respectively, with 19 bases between them. The CDR3 spans 14 residues. In DNA, the CDR3 is TGTGCCAGAAACCAGGGGATGGGTACTTATGGCTACACCTTC. Its translation: CARNQGMGTYGYTF.

The V gene is TRBV5-4, the J gene TRBJ2-2; D remains ambiguous. The CDR3 runs 13 residues. V was clipped by 1 base and J by 6 bases, with 7 bases between them. CDR1 SGHNT and CDR2 YYREEE come from the germline V gene (reference sequence). CDR3 sequence reads: CASSLSGAGELFF. The CDR3 DNA sequence: TGTGCCAGCAGCTTGTCGGGCGCCGGGGAGCTGTTTTTT.

The chain couples TRBV19 to TRBJ2-6, with D hard to call. The CDR3 is made up of 14 amino acids. Germline V CDR1 and CDR2: LNHDA, SQIVND (reference sequence). V was shortened by 6 bases and J by 2 bases, with 8 bases between the two germline ends. CDR3 DNA: TGTGCCAGTAGCGGACCCGCTGGGGCCAACGTCCTGACTTTC. Protein: CASSGPAGANVLTF.

The chain recombines TRBV7-8 with TRBJ2-3, with a possible D match to TRBD1 (6 bases). The CDR3 has 15 amino acids. Between the trimmed V and J ends, which lost 5 bases and 4 bases, there was a span of 16 bases. Germline-derived CDR1 and CDR2 are SGHVS and FQNEAQ. The CDR3 spells CASSRRDRRSDTQYF. The CDR3 DNA sequence: TGTGCCAGCAGCCGCCGAGACAGGCGATCAGATACGCAGTATTTT.

J is TRBJ2-5 and V is TRBV7-9, with D tentatively TRBD2 (5 bases). CDR1 and CDR2 from the germline V gene are SEHNR and FQNEAQ (reference sequence). V was clipped by 5 bases and J by 1 base, with 14 bases between them. There are 15 residues in the CDR3. CDR3 loop: CASSPQVGSQETQYF. For the CDR3, the DNA is TGTGCCAGCAGCCCCCAGGTGGGGAGCCAAGAGACCCAGTACTTC. The whole variable domain, remainder taken from reference TRBV7-9 and TRBJ2-5, is DTGVSQNPRHKITKRGQNVTFRCDPISEHNRLYWYRQTLGQGPEFLTYFQNEAQLEKSRLLSDRFSAERPKGSFSTLEIQRTEQGDSAMYLCASSPQVGSQETQYFGPGTRLLVL.

The chain links TRBV4-3 to TRBJ1-5, with D tentatively TRBD1 (5 bases). Trimming took off 1 base at V and 7 bases at J, with 14 bases between the two ends. Germline CDR1 and CDR2: LGHNA and YSLEER. The CDR3 runs to 15 residues. This CDR3 reads CASSQGGGWDQPQHF. The CDR3 DNA reads as TGCGCCAGCAGCCAAGGGGGGGGGTGGGACCAGCCCCAGCATTTT.

The chain links TRBV28 to TRBJ1-4; 7 bases are a match to TRBD1. The CDR3 has 15 amino acids. From germline, CDR1 is MDHEN and CDR2 SYDVKM. The junction had 8 bases not matched to a gene; V was cut back by 5 bases and J by 5 bases. The CDR3 spells CASSPRTGGNEKLFF. The CDR3 coding sequence is TGTGCCAGCAGTCCCCGGACAGGCGGGAATGAAAAACTGTTTTTT.

This clone appeared a single time. This chain links TRBV6-5 with TRBJ1-1; perhaps TRBD1 as D (6 bases). This CDR3 has 13 amino acids. Germline V gene data show CDR1 as MNHEY and CDR2 as SVGAGI. V gave up 7 bases and J gave up 2 bases, with 11 bases separating them. The CDR3: CASTLGGNTEAFF. As DNA, the CDR3 is TGTGCCAGCACCCTAGGGGGAAACACTGAAGCTTTCTTT.

The chain combines TRBV27 with TRBJ2-5; D unclear. The CDR3 is made up of 13 amino acids. The germline gives CDR1 MNHEY, CDR2 SMNVEV (reference sequence). The V end was cut by 4 bases, the J end by 5 bases, with 11 bases between. For the CDR3, the DNA is TGTGCCAGCAGTTCGCGGCCTTGGGAGACCCAGTACTTC. Translated: CASSSRPWETQYF.

The chain links TRBV19 to TRBJ2-1, with 9 bases fitting TRBD2. The J segment lost 6 bases and the V segment lost 4 bases, leaving 4 bases of the junction unmatched. CDR1 and CDR2 (germline): LNHDA, SQIVND (reference sequence). The CDR3 is made up of 14 amino acids. The CDR3 coding sequence is TGTGCCAGTAGTACGGGACTAGCAGTCAATGAGCAGTTCTTC. Protein product: CASSTGLAVNEQFF.

The chain couples TRBV25-1 to TRBJ2-7; 12 nucleotides align to TRBD2. Trimming at V came to 4 bases and at J to 7 bases, leaving 5 bases not matched to a gene. The CDR3 runs to 14 residues. Germline CDR1 reads MGHDK; CDR2 reads SYGVNS. The CDR3 loop reads CASSVTTSGREQYF. The CDR3 nucleotides read TGTGCCAGCAGTGTAACCACTAGCGGGAGGGAGCAGTACTTC.

The chain is built from TRBV7-9 and TRBJ1-4; a possible D gene is TRBD1 (5 bases). V lost 9 bases and J 7 bases, leaving 21 bases between the germline ends. The CDR3 is 15 amino acids. Germline lookup yields CDR1 SEHNR and CDR2 FQNEAQ (reference sequence). The CDR3: CASNRAGASGEKLFF. The CDR3 DNA reads as TGTGCCAGTAACCGGGCCGGGGCCAGCGGTGAAAAACTGTTTTTT.